This T cell receptor (beta chain) came from a study of vaccination and CD4 T cells after COVID-19. Whole-study context: Investigators took post-vaccine samples a median 72 days after dose two, within a range of 14 to 241. Findings and limits, study-wide: In convalescent patients, 304 of 307 vaccine-specific clones were spike mono-reactive.

The CDR3 totals 16 residues. Germline V gene lookup returns CDR1 MRHNA and CDR2 SNTAGT. Trimming cost V 5 bases and J 8 bases, with 21 bases left between them. At the Johns Hopkins FTIC core, DNA taken from cultured CD4+ T cells was sequenced by way of the Oncomine TCR Beta short-read assay. TCRdb reanalysed the PCR reads using MiXCR and keeps one entry per CDR3 protein. The table includes thousands of distinct CDR3 sequences, around 19% detected once. Treatment here: approximately 9-day PBMC culture with coronavirus spike peptide pools or control peptides (ViraFEST assay). This clonotype is classed as medium-sized (0.01 to 0.1%). What it recognizes is unknown.

This TCR derives from a human donor who had recovered from COVID-19. The chain couples TRBV6-4 to TRBJ1-4, with D possibly being TRBD1 (5 bases). Source material: CD4+ T cells from blood, cultured in vitro. The CDR3 spells CASSPTAGLPMEKLFF. CDR3 coding DNA: TGTGCCAGCAGTCCAACCGCGGGACTCCCGATGGAAAAACTGTTTTTT.